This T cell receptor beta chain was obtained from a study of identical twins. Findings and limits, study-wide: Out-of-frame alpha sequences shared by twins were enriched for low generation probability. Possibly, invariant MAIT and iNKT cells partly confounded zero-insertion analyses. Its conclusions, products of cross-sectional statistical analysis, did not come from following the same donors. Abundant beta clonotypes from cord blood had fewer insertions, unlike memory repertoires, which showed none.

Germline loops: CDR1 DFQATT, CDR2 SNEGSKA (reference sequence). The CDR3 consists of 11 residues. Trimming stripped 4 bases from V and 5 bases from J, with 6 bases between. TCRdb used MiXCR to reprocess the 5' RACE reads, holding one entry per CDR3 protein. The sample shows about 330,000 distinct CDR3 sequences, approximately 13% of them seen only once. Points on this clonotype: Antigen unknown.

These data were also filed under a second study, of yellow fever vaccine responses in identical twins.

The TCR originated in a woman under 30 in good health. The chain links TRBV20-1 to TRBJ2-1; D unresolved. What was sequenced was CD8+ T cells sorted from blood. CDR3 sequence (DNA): TGCAGTGCTAAGTGGGACAATGAGCAGTTCTTC. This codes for CSAKWDNEQFF.